What follows describes a single T cell receptor (beta chain). This record belongs to a study of blood T cell repertoires in COVID-19. About the study: The United States, Italy and Spain supplied acute and convalescent COVID-19 samples. PBMCs, B-cell-depleted T cells, or T cells provided the cDNA or gDNA that made up the material.

As processed by the authors: It was from reference gene primer amplification that nucleated cell counts were estimated. Only in-frame clones appear in the TCRdb table, and some are missing; sequencing was by immunoSEQ multiplex PCR. For V, J and clone size, that table is used; D and trimming come from the DNA. The table shows 200,000 to 250,000 clones, with about 80% occurring only once. V was cut by 4 bases and J by 6 bases, with 18 bases left in between. The CDR3 is 15 amino acids. Germline V CDR1 and CDR2: SGHRS, YFSETQ. The V gene is TRBV5-1, the J gene TRBJ2-3, with a possible D match to TRBD1 (5 bases). The receptor's source is an older woman with acute or convalescent COVID-19. What was sequenced was peripheral blood. CDR3 in DNA: TGCGCCAGCAGCCCAATAGGGGTTAGTTTCGATACGCAGTATTTT. As protein: CASSPIGVSFDTQYF. Full variable domain (remainder filled in from reference TRBV5-1 and TRBJ2-3): KAGVTQTPRYLIKTRGQQVTLSCSPISGHRSVSWYQQTPGQGLQFLFEYFSETQRNKGNFPGRFSGRQFSNSRSEMNVSTLELGDSALYLCASSPIGVSFDTQYFGPGTRLTVL.